This TCR beta chain came from a study of cytomegalovirus exposure and HLA in healthy donors. Study findings and constraints: The study listed roughly 150 cytomegalovirus-associated TCR beta chains.

The PCR contained 60 Vbeta and 13 Jbeta primers. Generated by immunoSEQ multiplex PCR, the TCRdb table keeps only in-frame clones and is missing some. The sample has about 130,000 clones, roughly 60% seen once. Comments on this clone: Its antigen is unknown.

The CDR3 totals 14 residues. V was cut by 2 bases and J by 4 bases, with 11 bases left in between. From germline, CDR1 is MNHEY and CDR2 SMNVEV (reference sequence). This TCR derives from a woman between 40 and 50 years old in good health and CMV-seronegative. J is TRBJ1-1 and V is TRBV27, with TRBD1 as a possible D gene (6 bases). Sequenced material: PBMCs. The CDR3 reads CASSLNRVGTEAFF. CDR3 bases: TGTGCCAGCAGTTTAAACAGGGTTGGCACTGAAGCTTTCTTT.